This TCR beta chain was sequenced during a study of cytomegalovirus exposure and HLA in healthy donors. Study-level information: Researchers found that around 80% of 398 genotyped donors fell within the Caucasian-associated ancestry cluster.

Notes on the study in general: V- and J-gene trimming in TCR beta was tied to a missense DCLRE1C variant by an analysis performed later. Among donors in an Asian-associated ancestry cluster, a later analysis reportedly found fewer N-insertions than the roughly 610-donor mean. Presence/absence results assume similar sequencing depth per donor, which may not hold.

60 Vbeta and 13 Jbeta primers were used in PCR. TCRdb keeps only in-frame clones here, not all; method: immunoSEQ multiplex PCR. The table has 150,000 to 170,000 clones, roughly 74% seen once. Between the trimmed V and J ends, which lost 3 bases and 2 bases, there was a span of 14 bases. The CDR3 sequence is 15 residues long. CDR1 is GTSNPN, CDR2 SVGIG, per germline (reference sequence). With respect to this clone: The antigen remains undetermined.

The specimen sequenced was PBMCs. The rearrangement links TRBV30 to TRBJ1-5; D might be TRBD1 (6 bases). The sequence derives from a man between 18 and 29 years old in good health and CMV-seronegative. The CDR3 here is CAWRLGGAGNQPQHF. CDR3 in DNA: TGTGCCTGGAGGCTTGGGGGGGCCGGCAATCAGCCCCAGCATTTT. The whole variable domain, filled in from reference TRBV30 and TRBJ1-5, reads SQTIHQWPATLVQPVGSPLSLECTVEGTSNPNLYWYRQAAGRGLQLLFYSVGIGQISSEVPQNLSASRPQDRQFILSSKKLLLSDSGFYLCAWRLGGAGNQPQHFGDGTRLSIL.